This T cell receptor (beta chain) originates from a study of brain T cells in children with intractable seizures. TCRdb's copy holds only in-frame clones and misses some; the assay was immunoSEQ multiplex PCR. The sample contains about 120,000 clones, around 94% of which appear only once. V was clipped by 1 base and J by 4 bases; unmatched bases: 12. Per the germline V gene, CDR1 is SNHLY and CDR2 is FYNNEI. This CDR3 spans 18 amino acids. The sequenced cases were selected for having the highest brain T cell transcript signatures. V gene TRBV2 combines with J gene TRBJ2-1, with 8 bases identical to TRBD1. Sequences were derived from peripheral blood, sampled at surgery. The TCR originated in a boy under two years old with hemimegalencephaly and intractable seizures. The CDR3 nucleotides read TGTGCCAGCAGTGAAGGGACAGGGTTGCCCTCCGGGTACAATGAGCAGTTCTTC. Its protein product is CASSEGTGLPSGYNEQFF. Looking up the rest from reference TRBV2 and TRBJ2-1 gives the full variable domain: EPEVTQTPSHQVTQMGQEVILRCVPISNHLYFYWYRQILGQKVEFLVSFYNNEISEKSEIFDDQFSVERPDGSNFTLKIRSTKLEDSAMYFCASSEGTGLPSGYNEQFFGPGTRLTVL.